This TCR beta chain was identified in a study of control samples from healthy donors and cancer patients. Using immunoSEQ multiplex PCR, the repertoire was profiled, and TCRdb retains in-frame clones only, with some absent. The table lists about 50,000 clones, more than 70% of them singletons. The sample holds one count of this clone. This CDR3 is 14 amino acids long. V was cut by 0 bases and J by 10 bases, with 15 bases left in between. Per germline, CDR1 MGHRA and CDR2 YSYEKL. V gene TRBV4-1 combines with J gene TRBJ1-2, with unresolved D. This receptor was taken from a man aged 50-59 years with head and neck cancer. Sequencing used PBMCs. The CDR3 spells CASSQDPGVLDYTF. The CDR3 region has the DNA TGCGCCAGCAGCCAAGATCCGGGAGTACTGGACTACACCTTC.